A selection of T cell receptor beta chains follows, all from one sample in a study. TCRdb re-analysed the 5' RACE reads in MiXCR, keeping a single row per CDR3 protein. The sample holds over 25,000 distinct CDR3 sequences; roughly 24% are singletons and the top ten take 3.5% to 4.5%. The sequencing sample was made of naive CD4+ T cells sorted from a lymph node. These receptors came from a female donor with breast cancer. Both conserved end residues are part of each CDR3. D genes are given only for firm matches. Some rows mark clone size as missing; the rest say once, few, many or name a class of expanded clone.

V: TRBV28
J: TRBJ2-4
size: few
D: NA
CDR3: CASSFPGRRGNIQYF
DNA: TGTGCCAGCAGCTTCCCGGGGCGTAGAGGGAACATTCAGTACTTC

V: TRBV20-1
J: TRBJ1-5
size: NA
D: TRBD1
CDR3: CSARVGAIRGGDQPQHF
DNA: TGCAGTGCTAGAGTCGGGGCGATCAGGGGGGGCGATCAGCCCCAGCATTTT

V: TRBV29-1
J: TRBJ2-1
size: NA
D: NA
CDR3: CSAGLAGRNFF
DNA: TGCAGCGCCGGTCTCGCGGGAAGGAACTTCTTC

V: TRBV20-1
J: TRBJ1-2
size: few
D: NA
CDR3: CSANSGQTIANYGYTF
DNA: TGCAGTGCTAACTCCGGACAGACGATAGCTAACTATGGCTACACCTTC

V: TRBV20-1
J: TRBJ1-5
size: many
D: NA
CDR3: CSARGTPQLEPQHF
DNA: TGCAGTGCTAGAGGGACCCCGCAATTGGAGCCCCAGCATTTT

V: TRBV7-2
J: TRBJ2-1
size: NA
D: TRBD1
CDR3: CASSLLGGGHEQFF
DNA: TGTGCCAGCAGCTTACTAGGGGGCGGGCATGAGCAGTTCTTC

V: TRBV6-6
J: TRBJ2-3
size: many
D: TRBD2
CDR3: CASSYRPPGWLAGGPDTQYF
DNA: TGTGCCAGCAGTTACCGCCCGCCAGGGTGGCTAGCGGGAGGACCAGATACGCAGTATTTT

V: TRBV24-1
J: TRBJ2-7
size: NA
D: TRBD2
CDR3: CATSDPGTSGTYEQYF
DNA: TGTGCCACCAGTGACCCGGGGACTAGCGGAACCTACGAGCAGTACTTC

V: TRBV18
J: TRBJ1-1
size: NA
D: TRBD1
CDR3: CASSPPTRDREGAFF
DNA: TGTGCCAGCTCACCACCGACCCGGGACAGGGAAGGAGCTTTCTTT

V: TRBV7-9
J: TRBJ1-6
size: many
D: TRBD1
CDR3: CASSFTGGTGNSPLHF
DNA: TGTGCCAGCAGCTTTACGGGAGGGACAGGCAATTCACCCCTCCACTTT

V: TRBV9
J: TRBJ2-7
size: NA
D: NA
CDR3: CASSAGTIYEQYF
DNA: TGTGCCAGCAGCGCGGGGACAATCTACGAGCAGTACTTC

V: TRBV12-3/TRBV12-4
J: TRBJ2-3
size: NA
D: NA
CDR3: CASSGGGGLRTDTQYF
DNA: TGTGCCAGCAGTGGGGGAGGGGGCCTCCGGACAGATACGCAGTATTTT

V: TRBV5-1
J: TRBJ1-2
size: NA
D: NA
CDR3: CASSGRREGDRRSNYGYTF
DNA: TGCGCCAGCAGCGGGAGAAGGGAGGGGGATAGACGAAGTAACTATGGCTACACCTTC

V: TRBV18
J: TRBJ2-3
size: NA
D: NA
CDR3: CASSLGPSTDTQYF
DNA: TGTGCCAGCTCACTGGGGCCAAGCACAGATACGCAGTATTTT

V: TRBV29-1
J: TRBJ2-1
size: few
D: TRBD2
CDR3: CSVLAGVGQFF
DNA: TGCAGCGTCCTAGCGGGAGTAGGGCAGTTCTTC

V: TRBV27
J: TRBJ2-7
size: medium-sized
D: TRBD2
CDR3: CASRTSGAYEQYF
DNA: TGTGCCAGCAGGACTAGCGGGGCCTACGAGCAGTACTTC

V: TRBV5-1
J: TRBJ2-1
size: NA
D: NA
CDR3: CASSLGPEQFF
DNA: TGCGCCAGCAGCTTGGGTCCTGAGCAGTTCTTC

V: TRBV27
J: TRBJ2-7
size: few
D: NA
CDR3: CASSPGLGYEQYF
DNA: TGTGCCAGCAGTCCAGGGTTGGGCTACGAGCAGTACTTC

V: TRBV5-6
J: TRBJ2-3
size: few
D: TRBD2
CDR3: CASRNAGGSTDTQYF
DNA: TGTGCCAGCAGAAATGCGGGGGGGAGCACAGATACGCAGTATTTT

V: TRBV10-3
J: TRBJ2-7
size: once
D: TRBD2
CDR3: CANSRLAGAYEQYF
DNA: TGTGCCAACAGTCGACTAGCGGGCGCCTACGAGCAGTACTTC

V: TRBV6-1
J: TRBJ1-2
size: medium-sized
D: NA
CDR3: CASSEVVGNYGYTF
DNA: TGTGCCAGCAGTGAAGTTGTGGGGAACTATGGCTACACCTTC

V: TRBV5-4
J: TRBJ1-1
size: few
D: NA
CDR3: CASSFDSQNTEAFF
DNA: TGTGCCAGCAGCTTCGACAGCCAGAACACTGAAGCTTTCTTT

V: TRBV6-1
J: TRBJ2-5
size: few
D: TRBD2
CDR3: CASSRTSGRVETQYF
DNA: TGTGCCAGCAGCAGGACTAGCGGGAGGGTGGAGACCCAGTACTTC

V: TRBV7-6
J: TRBJ2-5
size: NA
D: TRBD1
CDR3: CASSQKIRDRQETQYF
DNA: TGTGCCAGCAGCCAGAAAATCCGGGACAGACAAGAGACCCAGTACTTC

V: TRBV10-2
J: TRBJ1-1
size: few
D: NA
CDR3: CASSGGWVTEAFF
DNA: TGCGCCAGCAGTGGCGGGTGGGTCACTGAAGCTTTCTTT

V: TRBV12-3/TRBV12-4
J: TRBJ1-1
size: few
D: NA
CDR3: CASSSGVLGQGTEAFF
DNA: TGTGCCAGCAGTTCCGGTGTGTTAGGGCAAGGCACTGAAGCTTTCTTT

V: TRBV20-1
J: TRBJ2-1
size: few
D: TRBD2
CDR3: CSASSGRTDIEQFF
DNA: TGCAGTGCTAGTAGCGGGAGGACCGACATTGAGCAGTTCTTC

V: TRBV5-6
J: TRBJ2-2
size: few
D: TRBD2
CDR3: CASRTGTSGSIGELFF
DNA: TGTGCCAGCAGAACTGGGACTAGCGGGAGTATCGGGGAGCTGTTTTTT

V: TRBV5-1
J: TRBJ1-6
size: many
D: NA
CDR3: CASSPLGNSPLHF
DNA: TGCGCCAGCAGCCCCCTCGGGAATTCACCCCTCCACTTT

V: TRBV7-9
J: TRBJ2-3
size: NA
D: TRBD2
CDR3: CASSPALAGATDTQYF
DNA: TGTGCCAGCAGCCCGGCACTAGCGGGAGCCACAGATACGCAGTATTTT

V: TRBV9
J: TRBJ2-2
size: few
D: TRBD2
CDR3: CASSVVPTSGRGSGELFF
DNA: TGTGCCAGCAGCGTAGTCCCTACCAGCGGGAGAGGTAGCGGGGAGCTGTTTTTT

V: TRBV5-1
J: TRBJ2-5
size: NA
D: TRBD2
CDR3: CASSSQTSVGQETQYF
DNA: TGCGCCAGCAGCTCTCAAACTAGCGTAGGACAAGAGACCCAGTACTTC

V: TRBV7-9
J: TRBJ2-5
size: many
D: NA
CDR3: CASSSVGATRETQYF
DNA: TGTGCCAGCAGCTCGGTGGGGGCGACTCGAGAGACCCAGTACTTC

V: TRBV7-9
J: TRBJ1-2
size: NA
D: NA
CDR3: CASSLTQTF
DNA: TGTGCCAGCAGCTTAACTCAGACCTTC

V: TRBV4-3
J: TRBJ2-7
size: many
D: NA
CDR3: CASSSQGTGGYEQYF
DNA: TGCGCCAGCAGTTCACAGGGAACAGGAGGCTACGAGCAGTACTTC